This TCR beta chain was profiled in a study of Ad26.COV2.S vaccination and SARS-CoV-2 variants. Study in general: A COV1001 Ad26.COV2.S trial-arm participant provided the sample. Ad26.COV2.S given intramuscularly, once or twice 56 days apart.

Assay used: immunoSEQ multiplex PCR; TCRdb lists only in-frame clones, some missing. The sample comprises around 310,000 clones, around 90% of which are singletons, and roughly 6% rests with the top ten. Germline-derived CDR1 and CDR2 are LGHNA and YNFKEQ. The ends were cut back, 0 bases at V and 3 bases at J, with 15 bases in the middle. CDR3 length: 17 residues. The sample's treatment: some 19 received Ad26.COV2.S at low or high dose, single or two shots; a few received placebo; per-sample allocation not given. The samples date from day 63 after the first vaccine or placebo injection. The sample came from a Boston adult aged 18-55 years.

The rearrangement links TRBV4-2 to TRBJ1-5, with D possibly TRBD1 on 5 matching bases. This specimen consisted of peripheral blood, obtained in a trial of Ad26.COV2.S vaccine versus placebo. This TCR derives from a person aged 18-65 years who received the Ad26.COV2.S COVID-19 vaccine or a placebo. CDR3 sequence: CASSQDWGIRSNQPQHF. The CDR3 nucleotides read TGTGCCAGCAGCCAAGATTGGGGCATCAGGTCCAATCAGCCCCAGCATTTT.